This TCR beta chain was identified in a study of neurological immune-mediated disorders. Study-wide findings and caveats: Expanded clones shared no CDR3 amino acid sequences across subjects, suggesting private repertoires in all groups. HTLV-1-associated myelopathy had the most TCR clonal expansion, while multiple sclerosis had the least, a level that fell below healthy controls. With the multiple sclerosis repertoire cluster, none of the clinical or MRI features showed an association.

This CDR3 contains 14 residues. V was clipped by 2 bases and J by 3 bases, with 10 bases between them. Germline assignment: CDR1 MNHEY and CDR2 SVGAGI. For the unsorted libraries, 2 million PBMCs stored at -80 C served as input. This clonotype was seen repeatedly, ten times or more. Its antigen is undetermined. Each CDR3 protein gets one entry after TCRdb re-called the 5' RACE reads with MiXCR. The sample shows 55,000 to 75,000 distinct CDR3 sequences, roughly 2.5% of them seen only once. V gene TRBV6-5 combines with J gene TRBJ1-1; D is ambiguous. The receptor comes from a man aged 50-60 years with multiple sclerosis. Sequenced: PBMCs. CDR3 loop: CASSYMGLDTEAFF. The CDR3 region has the DNA TGTGCCAGCAGTTACATGGGCTTGGACACTGAAGCTTTCTTT.